The 10 T cell receptor beta chains below all came from one sample that was sequenced in a study of T cells in Graves' hyperthyroidism and ophthalmopathy. Amplification targeted TCR beta CDR3 regions from RNA transcripts. The TCR CDR3 was amplified in a first-round RT-PCR using the HTBI primer set. TCRdb passed the multiplex PCR reads through MiXCR, listing each CDR3 protein once. This sample has 550,000 to 600,000 distinct CDR3 sequences, with around 15% found just once. The material sequenced was blood. The receptor set was obtained from a woman between 18 and 29 years old with Graves' hyperthyroidism.

The chain is built from TRBV20-1 and TRBJ2-1; D is undetermined. From germline, CDR1 is DFQATT and CDR2 SNEGSKA (reference sequence). The CDR3 sequence is 14 residues long. The CDR3 bases are TGCAGCCTACGCAGCGTTAGTGATTACAATGAGCAGTTCTTC. It yields the protein CSLRSVSDYNEQFF.

This chain connects TRBV29-1 to TRBJ2-7, with unresolved D. Deletions cut 4 bases from V and 1 base from J, with 5 bases between. The CDR3 is 11 amino acids. Germline V CDR1 and CDR2: SQVTM, ANQGSEA. The CDR3 region has the DNA TGCAGCGTTGCCTTGTCCTACGAGCAGTACTTC. This sequence encodes CSVALSYEQYF.

In this sample, this clonotype turned up many times. The V gene is TRBV7-9, the J gene TRBJ2-7, with D tentatively TRBD1 (6 bases). CDR1 and CDR2 from the germline V gene are SEHNR and FQNEAQ (reference sequence). This CDR3 contains 16 residues. The V gene lost 5 bases and the J gene lost 5 bases, with 22 bases spanning the gap. The CDR3 region is CASSDGVQGRMNEQYF. The DNA of the CDR3 is TGTGCCAGCAGCGATGGCGTACAGGGTCGGATGAACGAGCAGTACTTC.

The chain carries TRBV14 and TRBJ1-6; D is ambiguous. V lost 0 bases and J 0 bases, leaving 6 bases between the germline ends. The CDR3 consists of 16 residues. Germline-derived CDR1 and CDR2 are SGHDN and FVKESK. CDR3 sequence: CASSQEDFSYNSPLHF. The CDR3 DNA follows: TGTGCCAGCAGCCAAGAAGACTTCTCCTATAATTCACCCCTCCACTTT.

The table lists this clonotype with many counts. The chain is built from TRBV12-3 or TRBV12-4 and TRBJ2-3; 10 nucleotides align to TRBD2. The CDR3 runs 18 residues. V was pared by 3 bases and J by 6 bases, with 15 bases of the junction left unmatched. CDR3 in amino acids: CASSLSLASGGPRDTQYF. The CDR3 bases are TGTGCCAGCAGTTTGTCTTTGGCTAGCGGGGGCCCCAGGGATACGCAGTATTTT.

This clonotype was seen a handful of times. V gene TRBV27 combines with J gene TRBJ1-6; D call uncertain. Germline CDR1 MNHEY, CDR2 SMNVEV (reference sequence). Trimming shortened V by 4 bases and J by 5 bases, and 9 bases separated the two germline ends. The CDR3 totals 14 residues. This CDR3 reads CASSSLHDNSPLHF. The CDR3 coding sequence is TGTGCCAGCAGTTCCCTGCACGATAATTCACCCCTCCACTTT.

The chain couples TRBV7-2 to TRBJ1-6; D unresolved. The CDR3 has 17 amino acids. Trimming took off 3 bases at V and 0 bases at J, with 12 bases between the two ends. Germline CDR1 is SGHTA and CDR2 is FQGNSA. CDR3 sequence: CASSLTGKSSYNSPLHF. The CDR3 DNA sequence: TGTGCCAGCAGCTTGACTGGGAAAAGCTCCTATAATTCACCCCTCCACTTT.

This clonotype has ten or more counts. The gene calls are TRBV11-2 and TRBJ2-7, with D hard to call. With 1 base removed from V and 3 bases from J, the gap between germline ends came to 13 bases. The CDR3 consists of 15 residues. CDR1 SGHAT and CDR2 FQNNGV come from the germline V gene. CDR3 DNA sequence: TGTGCCAGCAGCTTAGTATCCCCCTCGGACTACGAGCAGTACTTC. It translates to CASSLVSPSDYEQYF.

V is TRBV13 and J is TRBJ1-6; 7 bases agree with TRBD1. The CDR3 loop spans 16 amino acids. Unmatched junction bases numbered 10, after V lost 5 bases and J lost 6 bases. The germline V gene has CDR1 PRHDT and CDR2 FYEKMQ (reference sequence). This chain's CDR3 is CASSLRQGGPNSPLHF. The CDR3 DNA reads as TGTGCCAGCAGCCTCAGACAGGGTGGTCCTAATTCACCCCTCCACTTT.

This clonotype was observed at least ten times. The rearrangement links TRBV20-1 to TRBJ2-2, with TRBD2 identical over 7 bases. CDR1 and CDR2 from the germline V gene are DFQATT and SNEGSKA (reference sequence). The CDR3 totals 15 residues. After removal of 0 bases from V and 4 bases from J, the junction contained 5 bases not matched to a gene. The CDR3 DNA sequence: TGCAGTGCTAGAGAACGCGGGAGTGGCACCGGGGAGCTGTTTTTT. Translated, it gives CSARERGSGTGELFF.